These T cell receptor beta chains were read from a single sample in a study of CD8 T cells in ankylosing spondylitis. TCRdb processed the 5' RACE reads anew with MiXCR; each CDR3 protein has one entry. The sample has about 170,000 distinct CDR3 sequences; 15% to 20% are singletons. Sequencing input: blood, either unsorted or a sorted T cell fraction (not recorded which). Every receptor here comes from a male donor with ankylosing spondylitis or in good health (not recorded which). Each CDR3 is given with its conserved first and last residue. Fields, in order: D gene, CDR3 length, J gene, clone size, V gene, CDR3 DNA, CDR3 protein. D genes are given only for firm matches. The size of a clone is reported for some rows only, either as once, few or many, or as a class for expanded clones.

NA,16,TRBJ1-5,many,TRBV20-1,TGCAGTGCTAGCAAACCATCAGGGGATAGCAATCAGCCCCAGCATTTT,CSASKPSGDSNQPQHF
NA,13,TRBJ1-5,few,TRBV19,TGTGCCAGTAGTGCCCCCCTCGGGCAGCCCCAGCATTTT,CASSAPLGQPQHF
NA,16,TRBJ2-7,many,TRBV4-2,TGTGCCAGCAGCGCTACCAGAGGGCGGGGCGACTACGAGCAGTACTTC,CASSATRGRGDYEQYF
NA,12,TRBJ1-5,few,TRBV29-1,TGCAGCGTGCAGGGGCAGGGTCAGCCCCAGCATTTT,CSVQGQGQPQHF
NA,14,TRBJ1-2,many,TRBV20-1,TGCAGTGCAAGAGGGTCCACTTGGGAGGGCGGCTACACCTTC,CSARGSTWEGGYTF
NA,15,TRBJ2-7,many,TRBV24-1,TGTGCCACCAGTGATCCAACCCGGAGCTCCTACGAGCAGTACTTC,CATSDPTRSSYEQYF
TRBD2,15,TRBJ2-2,NA,TRBV2,TGTGCCAGCAGTGGCTGGTCGGGGGGGTCCGGGGAGCTGTTTTTT,CASSGWSGGSGELFF
NA,16,TRBJ2-1,NA,TRBV7-8,TGTGCCAGCTCCAAGATCGGGATCCCCACCTACAATGAGCAGTTCTTC,CASSKIGIPTYNEQFF
NA,15,TRBJ2-2,NA,TRBV4-2,TGTGCCAGGAGCCCCGGGACGCCCGGGTCCGGGGAGCTGTTTTTT,CARSPGTPGSGELFF
NA,10,TRBJ2-7,many,TRBV20-1,TGCAGTGCTAGATTTGGGGAGCAGTACTTC,CSARFGEQYF
TRBD1,15,TRBJ1-2,many,TRBV5-1,TGCGCCAGCAGCCATCCGGGACAGGGATCCTATGGCTACACCTTC,CASSHPGQGSYGYTF
NA,13,TRBJ2-2,many,TRBV20-1,TGCAGTGCTAGAGAATTGCGTGCCGGGGAGCTGTTTTTT,CSARELRAGELFF
NA,17,TRBJ1-1,many,TRBV5-1,TGCGCCAGCAGCTTATCGAAGATGGGGGGCGGGAACACTGAAGCTTTCTTT,CASSLSKMGGGNTEAFF
NA,14,TRBJ1-5,few,TRBV24-1,TGTGCCACCAGTGGAGGGTTGGGGAATCAGCCCCAGCATTTT,CATSGGLGNQPQHF
TRBD2,19,TRBJ2-7,many,TRBV4-1,TGCGCCAGCAGCCTAAAGGGGATGATAGCGGGAGCCATCTCCTACGAGCAGTACTTC,CASSLKGMIAGAISYEQYF
NA,14,TRBJ2-7,NA,TRBV18,TGTGCCAGCTCACCAGGAGGGCTCATCTACGAGCAGTACTTC,CASSPGGLIYEQYF
NA,14,TRBJ1-5,many,TRBV29-1,TGCAGCGTTGTCGAGGCAGGGGAGGGACAGCCCCAGCATTTT,CSVVEAGEGQPQHF